This is a list of T cell receptor beta chains from one sample in a study of T-cell memory formation after mild COVID-19. TCRdb analysed the 5' RACE reads with MiXCR anew, one entry per CDR3 protein. The sample lists some 320,000 distinct CDR3 sequences; 14% were seen once. Material: PBMCs or a T cell subset sorted from them (not recorded which). The receptor set was obtained from a man aged 18 to 30 who had mild COVID-19 (a few samples of this study predate the infection). Cell type and time point are not known. Each CDR3 is given with its conserved first and last residue. Each record gives: V gene, J gene, CDR3 protein.

V gene: TRBV29-1; J gene: TRBJ2-2; CDR3 protein: CSTRADTGELFF
V gene: TRBV5-1; J gene: TRBJ1-1; CDR3 protein: CASSGHPGQGANTEAFF
V gene: TRBV9; J gene: TRBJ1-5; CDR3 protein: CASSSTVGQPQHF
V gene: TRBV4-1; J gene: TRBJ2-2; CDR3 protein: CASSQASGTGELFF
V gene: TRBV20-1; J gene: TRBJ2-3; CDR3 protein: CSARDWLAGGTSTDTQYF
V gene: TRBV4-2; J gene: TRBJ2-4; CDR3 protein: CASTATAGQGGIQYF
V gene: TRBV7-2; J gene: TRBJ2-5; CDR3 protein: CASSLGTGQETQYF
V gene: TRBV9; J gene: TRBJ1-2; CDR3 protein: CASSPDLGYGYTF
V gene: TRBV12-3/TRBV12-4; J gene: TRBJ2-3; CDR3 protein: CASSLIVGLSTDTQYF
V gene: TRBV7-9; J gene: TRBJ2-7; CDR3 protein: CASGDRAYEQYF
V gene: TRBV29-1; J gene: TRBJ2-3; CDR3 protein: CSLGQGNTDTQYF
V gene: TRBV20-1; J gene: TRBJ2-2; CDR3 protein: CSARRQANTGELFF
V gene: TRBV10-3; J gene: TRBJ1-2; CDR3 protein: CAISDGDRGPSYGYTF
V gene: TRBV7-2; J gene: TRBJ1-6; CDR3 protein: CASSFGTGGSPLHF
V gene: TRBV27; J gene: TRBJ2-4; CDR3 protein: CASSLFGRAGAGAKNIQYF
V gene: TRBV6-2/TRBV6-3; J gene: TRBJ2-2; CDR3 protein: CASRRTGNPGELFF
V gene: TRBV5-1; J gene: TRBJ1-6; CDR3 protein: CASSLDVNSPLHF
V gene: TRBV2; J gene: TRBJ1-1; CDR3 protein: CASMSSPMNTEAFF
V gene: TRBV9; J gene: TRBJ2-3; CDR3 protein: CASSFRGGSSTDTQYF
V gene: TRBV10-3; J gene: TRBJ2-3; CDR3 protein: CAIRAGGQDTQYF
V gene: TRBV6-5; J gene: TRBJ2-7; CDR3 protein: CASSYGSVFEQYF
V gene: TRBV14; J gene: TRBJ1-6; CDR3 protein: CASSPREYNSPLHF
V gene: TRBV19; J gene: TRBJ1-1; CDR3 protein: CASSLTPMDTNTEAFF
V gene: TRBV6-6; J gene: TRBJ2-7; CDR3 protein: CASSHPLPRDRGYEQYF
V gene: TRBV6-5; J gene: TRBJ1-5; CDR3 protein: CASSPGTATFNQPQHF
V gene: TRBV12-3/TRBV12-4; J gene: TRBJ1-4; CDR3 protein: CASSLNRRANEKLFF
V gene: TRBV15; J gene: TRBJ2-1; CDR3 protein: CATSNLGLESYNEQFF
V gene: TRBV7-9; J gene: TRBJ2-3; CDR3 protein: CASTALSAPGSTQYF